The sequence of this T cell receptor (beta chain) was determined in a study of T-cell reconstitution after alpha-beta-depleted transplantation in children (TCRdb year 2016). The study in broad terms: The study quantitatively tracked T-cell immune reconstitution after TCRalphabeta/CD19-depleted allogeneic hematopoietic cell transplantation in children using TCR repertoire profiling.

Per the germline V gene, LGHNA is the CDR1 and YNFKEQ is the CDR2. The CDR3 sequence holds 16 residues, the cysteine and phenylalanine included. The sequence is cut down to CDR3 DNA, 48 bases in frame from base 1. V lost 4 bases and J lost 6 bases; the stretch between them is 21 bases long. The method behind the library was PCR. Sequencing was performed on an Illumina HiSeq 2500. TCR library preparation used molecular barcoding, with unique molecular identifiers applied to normalize quantification of the TCRbeta repertoire. The public reads were quality trimmed at Q25 with fastp and then assembled into clones with MiXCR by TCRdb, keeping productive beta chains. Duplicate CDR3 protein sequences are folded into a single record with the most common DNA and genes. This sample lists 600,000 to 700,000 distinct CDR3 sequences; roughly 15% were detected once. The ten top clones hold approximately 1% of the sample.

Comments on this clonotype: It has no known antigen specificity. Qualities for individual bases were not recorded, and no much larger clone is one base off.

Recombination joined TRBV4-2 with TRBJ1-1; no D segment can be confidently identified. The source material was PBMCs from the stem cell graft donor, sampled from the stem cell graft. This clonotype originated in a human donor who donated a stem cell graft to a child with acute myeloid leukemia. CDR3 protein: CASSLREVGMGAEAFF. The nucleotide sequence reads as follows: TGTGCCAGCAGCCTCCGAGAAGTGGGGATGGGCGCTGAAGCTTTCTTT.